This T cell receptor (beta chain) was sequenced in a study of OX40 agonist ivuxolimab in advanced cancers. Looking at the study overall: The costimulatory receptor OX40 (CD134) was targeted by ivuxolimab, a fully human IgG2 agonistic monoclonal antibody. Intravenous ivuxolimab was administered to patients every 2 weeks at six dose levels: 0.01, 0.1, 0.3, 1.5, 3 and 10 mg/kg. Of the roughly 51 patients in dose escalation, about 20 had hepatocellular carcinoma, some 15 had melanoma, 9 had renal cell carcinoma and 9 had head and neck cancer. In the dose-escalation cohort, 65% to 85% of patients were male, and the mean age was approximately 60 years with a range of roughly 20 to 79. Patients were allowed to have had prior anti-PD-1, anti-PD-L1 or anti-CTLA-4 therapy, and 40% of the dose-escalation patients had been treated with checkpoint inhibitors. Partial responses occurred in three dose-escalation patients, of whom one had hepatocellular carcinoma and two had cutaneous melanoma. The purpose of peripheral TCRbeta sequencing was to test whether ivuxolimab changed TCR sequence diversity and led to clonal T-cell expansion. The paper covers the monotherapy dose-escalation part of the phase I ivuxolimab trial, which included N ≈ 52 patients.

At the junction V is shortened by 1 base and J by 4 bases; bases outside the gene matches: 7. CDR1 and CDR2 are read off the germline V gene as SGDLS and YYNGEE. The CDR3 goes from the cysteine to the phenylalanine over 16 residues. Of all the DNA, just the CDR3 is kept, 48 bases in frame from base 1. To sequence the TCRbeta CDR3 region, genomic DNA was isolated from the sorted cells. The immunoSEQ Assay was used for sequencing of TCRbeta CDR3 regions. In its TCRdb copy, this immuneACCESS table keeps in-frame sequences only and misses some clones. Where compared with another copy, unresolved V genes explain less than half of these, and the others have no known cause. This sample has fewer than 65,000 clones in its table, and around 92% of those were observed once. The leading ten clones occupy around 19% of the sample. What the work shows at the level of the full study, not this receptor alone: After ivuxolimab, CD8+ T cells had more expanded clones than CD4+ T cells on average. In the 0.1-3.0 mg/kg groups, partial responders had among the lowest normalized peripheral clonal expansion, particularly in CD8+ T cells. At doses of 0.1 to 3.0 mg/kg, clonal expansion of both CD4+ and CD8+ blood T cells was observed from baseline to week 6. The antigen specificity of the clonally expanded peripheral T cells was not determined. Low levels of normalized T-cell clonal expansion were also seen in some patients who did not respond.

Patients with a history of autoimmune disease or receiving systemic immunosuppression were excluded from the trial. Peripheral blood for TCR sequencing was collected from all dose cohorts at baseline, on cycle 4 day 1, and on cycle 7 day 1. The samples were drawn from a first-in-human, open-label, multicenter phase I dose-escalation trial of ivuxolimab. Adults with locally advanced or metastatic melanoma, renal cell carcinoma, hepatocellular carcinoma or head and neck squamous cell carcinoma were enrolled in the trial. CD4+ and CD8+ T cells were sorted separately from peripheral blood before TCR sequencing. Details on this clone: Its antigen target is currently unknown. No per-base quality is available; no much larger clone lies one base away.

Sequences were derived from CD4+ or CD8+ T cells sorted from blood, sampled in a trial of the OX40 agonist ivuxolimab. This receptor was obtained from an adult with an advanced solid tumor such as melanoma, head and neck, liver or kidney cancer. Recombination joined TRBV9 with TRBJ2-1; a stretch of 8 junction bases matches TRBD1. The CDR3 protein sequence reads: CASSVRSRGPYNEQFF. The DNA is TGTGCCAGCAGCGTAAGGAGCAGGGGGCCGTACAATGAGCAGTTCTTC. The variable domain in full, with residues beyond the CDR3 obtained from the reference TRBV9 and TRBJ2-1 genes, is DSGVTQTPKHLITATGQRVTLRCSPRSGDLSVYWYQQSLDQGLQFLIQYYNGEERAKGNILERFSAQQFPDLHSELNLSSLELGDSALYFCASSVRSRGPYNEQFFGPGTRLTVL.